The rows below give T cell receptor beta chains drawn from one sample of a study of shared clonotypes between healthy human individuals. Produced via immunoSEQ multiplex PCR; TCRdb's table is partial and in-frame only. The data show about 1 million clones, about 76% seen once. The sequenced sample was memory CD4+ T cells sorted from blood. The origin of the receptors is a man younger than 30 in good health. Both conserved end residues are part of each CDR3.

CDR3 length | V gene | CDR3 protein
17 | TRBV9 | CASSERGPRDKGGELFF
14 | TRBV5-1 | CASSLVGGTYEQYF
14 | TRBV15 | CATSGIWTGAEQFF
15 | TRBV15 | CATSRGGQTNEKLFF
13 | TRBV4-1 | CASSPHGSYEQYF
13 | TRBV18 | CASSYRIQETQYF
14 | TRBV5-4 | CASSPTGQGETQYF
15 | TRBV2 | CASSVQNANTGELFF
16 | TRBV6-1 | CASSETSGGTTDTQYF
16 | TRBV7-9 | CASSKTAGGPTDTQYF
12 | TRBV29-1 | CSVDRGRETQYF
14 | TRBV18 | CASSPTAGTWGYTF
16 | TRBV7-9 | CASSLGQGGRSWEQYF
15 | TRBV14 | CASSHSSKRNSPLHF
11 | TRBV6-5 | CASHQGDTQYF
13 | TRBV2 | CASRERETGELFF
16 | TRBV6-6 | CASSPRAGHDGNTIYF
12 | TRBV7-2 | CASSLSPITQFF
13 | TRBV10-1 | CASRGTGESEQYF
16 | TRBV5-1 | CASSLVGDPWGETQYF
15 | TRBV7-2 | CASSPLGSGANVLTF
14 | TRBV28 | CASMTGGSYNEQFF
15 | TRBV15 | CATSRDWGHTGELFF
12 | TRBV10-3 | CAMGLNTGELFF
14 | TRBV29-1 | CSVETRGGVPEAFF
14 | TRBV28 | CASIGGRGTGELFF
12 | TRBV2 | CASRGPFITQYF
16 | TRBV4-1 | CASSQESQLSGNTIYF
16 | TRBV9 | CASSVGTSGVVDTQYF
11 | TRBV19 | CASALNTEAFF
14 | TRBV28 | CASTPPGHFYEQYF
14 | TRBV5-1 | CASSFGQGTLEAFF
12 | TRBV30 | CAWKGLGETQYF
14 | TRBV5-6 | CASSVADRAYEQYF
14 | TRBV7-6 | CASSLGGFVGEQFF
16 | TRBV5-6 | CASSLASMGSGEKLFF
11 | TRBV27 | CASPWGDGYTF
14 | TRBV28 | CASSLAGPRYEQYF
13 | TRBV6-6 | CASTYDTGNTIYF
14 | TRBV5-1 | CATRLEEGTDTQYF
18 | TRBV18 | CASSPPGGGPQGNTEAFF
13 | TRBV5-1 | CANPTDRGNGYTF
14 | TRBV10-3 | CAISRGWETYEQYF
16 | TRBV28 | CASSKSGVKANEKLFF
13 | TRBV5-1 | CASSSDSNYGYTF
13 | TRBV30 | CAWSELTGYGYTF
15 | TRBV4-3 | CASSQEGNQQETQYF
17 | TRBV29-1 | CSLLPWDRVYHTDTQYF
14 | TRBV11-2 | CASSPGSSGNTIYF
15 | TRBV6-6 | CASSYSTGKNSPLHF
15 | TRBV4-2 | CASSPIGQGQETQYF
18 | TRBV25-1 | CASSECGGPRFWYQPQHF
15 | TRBV5-4 | CASSTTSGTTDTQYF
15 | TRBV11-2 | CASSLVVGGVNEQFF
15 | TRBV6-5 | CASSTTGGLSTEAFF
14 | TRBV19 | CASKDSWNGNTIYF
15 | TRBV5-1 | CASSLEAGTTGELFF